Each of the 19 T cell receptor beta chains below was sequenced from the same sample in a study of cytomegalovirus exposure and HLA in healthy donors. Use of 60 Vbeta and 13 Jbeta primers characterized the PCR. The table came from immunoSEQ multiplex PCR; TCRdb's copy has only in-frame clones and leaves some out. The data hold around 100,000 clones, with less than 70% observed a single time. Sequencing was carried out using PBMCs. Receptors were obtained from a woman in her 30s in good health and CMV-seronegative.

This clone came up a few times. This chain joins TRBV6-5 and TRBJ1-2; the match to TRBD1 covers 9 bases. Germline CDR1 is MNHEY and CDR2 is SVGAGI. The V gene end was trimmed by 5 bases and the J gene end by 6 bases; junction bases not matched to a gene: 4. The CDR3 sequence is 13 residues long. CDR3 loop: CASSRQGGHGYTF. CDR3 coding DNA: TGTGCCAGCAGTCGACAGGGGGGACATGGCTACACCTTC.

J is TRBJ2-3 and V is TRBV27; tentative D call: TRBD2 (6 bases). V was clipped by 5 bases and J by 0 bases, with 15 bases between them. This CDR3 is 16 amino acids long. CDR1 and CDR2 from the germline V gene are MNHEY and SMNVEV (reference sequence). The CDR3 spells CASSANVAASTDTQYF. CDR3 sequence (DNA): TGTGCCAGCAGTGCCAATGTAGCGGCTAGCACAGATACGCAGTATTTT.

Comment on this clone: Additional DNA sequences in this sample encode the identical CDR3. CDR3 bases: TGTGCCAGCAGTGAACTAGCGGACTACGAGCAGTACTTC. This codes for CASSELADYEQYF. V usage is TRBV6-1 and J usage is TRBJ2-7; 7 bases agree with TRBD2. The CDR3 contains 13 residues. CDR1 and CDR2 from the germline V gene are MNHNS and SASEGT. The V segment lost 2 bases and the J segment 3 bases; nucleotides outside the gene matches: 1.

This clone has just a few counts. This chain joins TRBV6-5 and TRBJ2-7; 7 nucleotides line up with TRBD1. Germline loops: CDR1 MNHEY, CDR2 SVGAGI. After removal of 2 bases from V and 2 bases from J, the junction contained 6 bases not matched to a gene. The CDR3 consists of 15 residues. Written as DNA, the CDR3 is TGTGCCAGCAGTTACGAGACAGGGAATCCCTACGAGCAGTACTTC. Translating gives CASSYETGNPYEQYF.

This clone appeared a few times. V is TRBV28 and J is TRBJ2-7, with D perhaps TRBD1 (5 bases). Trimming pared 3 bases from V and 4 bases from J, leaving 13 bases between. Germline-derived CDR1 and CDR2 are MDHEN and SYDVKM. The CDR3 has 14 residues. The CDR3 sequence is CASSLTGPGYEQYF. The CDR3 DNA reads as TGTGCCAGCAGTTTGACGGGCCCAGGGTACGAGCAGTACTTC.

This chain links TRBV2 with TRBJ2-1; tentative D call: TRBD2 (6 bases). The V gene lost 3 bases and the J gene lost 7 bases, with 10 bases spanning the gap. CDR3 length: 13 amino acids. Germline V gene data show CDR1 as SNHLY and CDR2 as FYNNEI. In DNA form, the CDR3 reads TGTGCCAGCAGTGAGGGACTCCCAAATGAGCAGTTCTTC. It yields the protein CASSEGLPNEQFF.

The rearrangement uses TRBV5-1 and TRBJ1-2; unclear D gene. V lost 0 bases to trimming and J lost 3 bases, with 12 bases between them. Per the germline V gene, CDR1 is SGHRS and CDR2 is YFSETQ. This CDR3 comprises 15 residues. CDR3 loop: CASSLGSQAYYGYTF. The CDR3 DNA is TGCGCCAGCAGCTTGGGGTCCCAAGCTTACTATGGCTACACCTTC.

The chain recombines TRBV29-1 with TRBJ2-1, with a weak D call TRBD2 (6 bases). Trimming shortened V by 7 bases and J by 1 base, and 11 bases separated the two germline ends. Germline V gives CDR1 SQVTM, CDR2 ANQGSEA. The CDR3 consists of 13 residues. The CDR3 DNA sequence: TGCAGCGGGAGTGGGGGGTCCTACAATGAGCAGTTCTTC. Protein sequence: CSGSGGSYNEQFF.

The CDR3 region is CASRPKGRYEQYF. The DNA of the CDR3 is TGTGCCAGCAGGCCAAAGGGGCGCTACGAGCAGTACTTC. This chain uses TRBV6-5 with TRBJ2-7, with D possibly matching TRBD1 (5 bases). V lost 6 bases and J lost 3, with 12 bases in between. The CDR3 contains 13 residues. Germline CDR1 reads MNHEY; CDR2 reads SVGAGI.

CDR3 sequence: CASSLLYQETQYF. DNA for the CDR3: TGTGCCAGCAGTTTATTATATCAAGAGACCCAGTACTTC. This chain links TRBV28 with TRBJ2-5; D not certain. Looked up from germline, CDR1 is MDHEN and CDR2 is SYDVKM. The CDR3 has 13 residues. V shed 1 base and J shed 2 bases, with 5 bases lying between them.

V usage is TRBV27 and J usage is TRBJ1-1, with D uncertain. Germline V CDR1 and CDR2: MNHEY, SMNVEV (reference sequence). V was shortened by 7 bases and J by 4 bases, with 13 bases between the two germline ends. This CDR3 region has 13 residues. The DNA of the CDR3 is TGTGCCAGCAATTACGGGGAGGGCACTGAAGCTTTCTTT. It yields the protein CASNYGEGTEAFF.

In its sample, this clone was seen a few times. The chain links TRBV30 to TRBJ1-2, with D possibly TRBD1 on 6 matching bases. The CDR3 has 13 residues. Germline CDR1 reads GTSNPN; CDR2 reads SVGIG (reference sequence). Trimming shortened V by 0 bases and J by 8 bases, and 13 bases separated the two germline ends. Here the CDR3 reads CAWSVQGWIGYTF. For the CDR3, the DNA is TGTGCCTGGAGTGTACAGGGCTGGATAGGCTACACCTTC.

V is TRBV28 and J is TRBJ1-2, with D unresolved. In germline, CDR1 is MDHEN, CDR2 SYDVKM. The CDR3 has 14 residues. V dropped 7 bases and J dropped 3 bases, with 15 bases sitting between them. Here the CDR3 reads CASTREGPYYGYTF. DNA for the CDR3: TGTGCCAGCACCCGGGAAGGGCCCTACTATGGCTACACCTTC.

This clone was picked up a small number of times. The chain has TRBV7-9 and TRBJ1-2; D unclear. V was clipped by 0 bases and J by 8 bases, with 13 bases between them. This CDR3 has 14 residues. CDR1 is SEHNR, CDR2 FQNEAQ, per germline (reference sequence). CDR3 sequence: CASSLALLQRGYTF. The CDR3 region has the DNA TGTGCCAGCAGCTTAGCTCTTCTCCAGAGGGGCTACACCTTC.

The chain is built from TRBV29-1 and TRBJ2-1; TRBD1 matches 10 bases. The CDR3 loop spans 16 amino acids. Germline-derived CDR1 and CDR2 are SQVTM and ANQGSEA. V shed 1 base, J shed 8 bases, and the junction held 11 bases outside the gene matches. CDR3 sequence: CSVEGHRDRGLDEQFF. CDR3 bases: TGCAGCGTTGAAGGACACCGGGACAGGGGATTGGATGAGCAGTTCTTC.

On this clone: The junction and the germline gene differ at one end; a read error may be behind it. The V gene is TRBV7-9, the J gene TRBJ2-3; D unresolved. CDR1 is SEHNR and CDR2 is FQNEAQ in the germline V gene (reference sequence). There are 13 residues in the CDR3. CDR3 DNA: TGTTCCAGCAGCAACCCCGGTGGAGATACGCAGTATTTT. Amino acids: CSSSNPGGDTQYF.

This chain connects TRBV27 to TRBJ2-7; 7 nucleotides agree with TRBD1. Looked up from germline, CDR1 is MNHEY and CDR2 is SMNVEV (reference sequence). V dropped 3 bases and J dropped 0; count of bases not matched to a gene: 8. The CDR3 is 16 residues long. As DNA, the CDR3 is TGTGCCAGCAGTTTTTCACCCGGGACAGCCTCCTACGAGCAGTACTTC. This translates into CASSFSPGTASYEQYF.

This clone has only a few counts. This CDR3 reads CASSYTGADTQYF. CDR3 in DNA: TGTGCCAGCAGCTATACAGGGGCAGATACGCAGTATTTT. The J gene is TRBJ2-3, the V gene TRBV7-9; 7 nucleotides agree with TRBD1. After removal of 4 bases from V and 4 bases from J, the junction contained 2 bases not matched to a gene. Germline V lookup: CDR1 SEHNR, CDR2 FQNEAQ (reference sequence). The CDR3 totals 13 residues.

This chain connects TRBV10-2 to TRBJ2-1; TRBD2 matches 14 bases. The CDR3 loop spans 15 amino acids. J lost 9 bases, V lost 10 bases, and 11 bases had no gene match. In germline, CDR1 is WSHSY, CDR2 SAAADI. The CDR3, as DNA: TGCGCCACGGAATCCGGACTAGCGGGAGGTGGTGAGCAGTTCTTC. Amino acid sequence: CATESGLAGGGEQFF.